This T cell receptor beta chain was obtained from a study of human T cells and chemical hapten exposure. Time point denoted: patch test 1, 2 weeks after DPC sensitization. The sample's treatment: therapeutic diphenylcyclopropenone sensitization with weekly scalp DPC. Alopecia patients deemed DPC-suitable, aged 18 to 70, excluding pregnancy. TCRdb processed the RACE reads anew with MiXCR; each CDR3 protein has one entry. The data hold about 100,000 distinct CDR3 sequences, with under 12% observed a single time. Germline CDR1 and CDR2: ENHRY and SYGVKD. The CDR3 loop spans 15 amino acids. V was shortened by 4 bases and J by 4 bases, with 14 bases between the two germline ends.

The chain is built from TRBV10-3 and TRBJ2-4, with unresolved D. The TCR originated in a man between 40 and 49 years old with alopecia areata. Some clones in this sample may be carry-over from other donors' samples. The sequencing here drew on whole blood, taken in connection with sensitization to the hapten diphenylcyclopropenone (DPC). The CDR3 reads CAISVKDEGKNIQYF. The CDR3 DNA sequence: TGTGCCATCAGTGTAAAGGACGAAGGAAAAAACATTCAGTACTTC.